These 12 T cell receptor beta chains were all obtained from the same sample, sequenced in a study of blood T cell repertoires in COVID-19 (dated by TCRdb to the early 2020s). Library prep was done by the immunoSEQ multiplex PCR assay. TCRdb holds this immuneACCESS table with in-frame rearrangements only. Some clones are missing; in checked studies, unresolved V genes explain under half, and the rest has no known cause. Here the sample has tens of thousands of clones; roughly 87% occur a single time. The ten top clones hold roughly 6.8% of the sample. The sample taken for sequencing was peripheral blood. The source is a woman in her forties or fifties with acute or convalescent COVID-19.

In regard to this clone: The germline gene is not matched at one end of the junction; a read error may be the cause. The chain combines TRBV25-1 with TRBJ1-4; 10 positions agree with TRBD1. Per the germline V gene, CDR1 is MGHDK and CDR2 is SYGVNS. The CDR3 consists of 15 residues. The CDR3 DNA follows: TGTGCCAGCACTGAATCGGGACAGGGGTGGGAAAAACTGTTTTTT. Protein product: CASTESGQGWEKLFF.

V and J are TRBV4-3 and TRBJ1-1, with TRBD1 as a possible D gene (6 bases). V lost 2 bases, J lost 4 bases, and 17 bases lay in between. This CDR3 is 16 amino acids long. The germline V gene encodes CDR1 LGHNA and CDR2 YSLEER. CDR3 nucleotides: TGCGCCAGCAGCCAATTTGAGGGGGGGCGAAGCACTGAAGCTTTCTTT. Residues: CASSQFEGGRSTEAFF.

In DNA, the CDR3 is TGTGCCAGCAGGGACAGGGAAGGGACTGAAGCTTTCTTT. This encodes CASRDREGTEAFF. This chain joins TRBV2 and TRBJ1-1, with 8 bases lining up with TRBD1. V shed 6 bases, J shed 5 bases, and the junction held 5 bases outside the gene matches. The V gene's germline CDR1 is SNHLY and CDR2 FYNNEI. The CDR3 is 13 amino acids.

This chain uses TRBV19 with TRBJ2-5, with 7 nucleotides matching TRBD2. Trimming took 3 bases from V and 2 from J; bases not matched to a gene: 6. The CDR3 length is 15 residues. Germline-derived CDR1 and CDR2 are LNHDA and SQIVND (reference sequence). CDR3 loop: CASSISREGQETQYF. CDR3 in DNA: TGTGCCAGTAGTATTTCCAGGGAGGGTCAAGAGACCCAGTACTTC. Together with reference TRBV19 and TRBJ2-5, the CDR3 gives the full variable domain: DGGITQSPKYLFRKEGQNVTLSCEQNLNHDAMYWYRQDPGQGLRLIYYSQIVNDFQKGDIAEGYSVSREKKESFPLTVTSAQKNPTAFYLCASSISREGQETQYFGPGTRLLVL.

V and J are TRBV3-1 (or the pseudogene TRBV3-2) and TRBJ2-5; perhaps TRBD2 as D (5 bases). Germline V gives CDR1 LGHDT, CDR2 YNNKEL (reference sequence). The CDR3 runs 14 residues. Trimming shortened V by 1 base and J by 5 bases, and 11 bases separated the two germline ends. The CDR3 loop is CASSQGASIETQYF. The CDR3 coding sequence is TGTGCCAGCAGCCAAGGGGCTAGCATCGAGACCCAGTACTTC.

The chain has TRBV4-1 and TRBJ1-3; D perhaps matches TRBD1 (6 bases). The CDR3 runs to 17 residues. CDR1 MGHRA and CDR2 YSYEKL come from the germline V gene. Trimming cost V 0 bases and J 4 bases, with 16 bases left between them. The CDR3 sequence is CASSQDHPGAYGNTIYF. The CDR3 DNA follows: TGCGCCAGCAGCCAAGATCACCCAGGGGCATACGGAAACACCATATATTTT.

The J gene is TRBJ1-1, the V gene TRBV5-1; D is perhaps TRBD1 (5 bases). Germline CDR1 and CDR2: SGHRS and YFSETQ. Trimming removed 3 bases from V and 5 bases from J, with 17 bases in between. This CDR3 has 15 amino acids. The CDR3 nucleotides read TGCGCCAGCAGCTCGGCGGGGGGAGTCCGGACTGAAGCTTTCTTT. It specifies CASSSAGGVRTEAFF.

This clone showed up just a few times. This chain joins TRBV29-1 and TRBJ2-1; unclear D gene. The CDR3 has 13 residues. The V and J ends lost 8 bases and 0 bases respectively, with 11 bases between them. Germline V gene sequence: CDR1 SQVTM, CDR2 ANQGSEA. This CDR3 reads CSRKESSYNEQFF. The CDR3 region has the DNA TGCAGCAGGAAGGAGAGCTCCTACAATGAGCAGTTCTTC.

The rearrangement uses TRBV24-1 and TRBJ2-5; TRBD2 is a possible D gene (5 bases). V lost 9 bases and J lost 5, with 15 bases in between. The germline gives CDR1 KGHDR, CDR2 SFDVKD. The CDR3 spans 13 residues. The CDR3 reads CATGHGEEETQYF. As DNA, the CDR3 is TGTGCCACCGGTCACGGGGAAGAGGAGACCCAGTACTTC.

The CDR3 sequence is CASSFSANTGELFF. CDR3 in DNA: TGTGCCAGCAGCTTTTCCGCGAACACCGGGGAGCTGTTTTTT. The chain couples TRBV7-2 to TRBJ2-2; D gene unclear. Germline V gene lookup returns CDR1 SGHTA and CDR2 FQGNSA. The CDR3 has 14 residues. V gave up 3 bases and J gave up 0 bases, with 5 bases separating them.

Of note for this clone: Other DNA sequences within the sample encode an identical CDR3. The chain recombines TRBV5-1 with TRBJ2-7; weak D call: TRBD1 (5 bases). The V and J ends lost 5 bases and 1 base respectively, with 7 bases between them. The germline V gene has CDR1 SGHRS and CDR2 YFSETQ. The CDR3 is made up of 12 amino acids. The CDR3 DNA reads TGCGCCAGCAGTACAGGATCCTACGAGCAGTACTTC. Translating gives CASSTGSYEQYF. The variable domain in full, with the rest retrieved from reference TRBV5-1 and TRBJ2-7, is KAGVTQTPRYLIKTRGQQVTLSCSPISGHRSVSWYQQTPGQGLQFLFEYFSETQRNKGNFPGRFSGRQFSNSRSEMNVSTLELGDSALYLCASSTGSYEQYFGPGTRLTVT.

The count of this clone is one. The V gene is TRBV9, the J gene TRBJ2-7, with D possibly being TRBD2 (6 bases). The ends were cut back, 0 bases at V and 6 bases at J, with 13 bases in the middle. Germline lookup yields CDR1 SGDLS and CDR2 YYNGEE. This CDR3 is 14 amino acids long. CDR3 bases: TGTGCCAGCAGCGTAGCGACAATGGGGGGCGAGCAGTACTTC. It encodes CASSVATMGGEQYF.